This T cell receptor beta chain was identified in a study of cytomegalovirus exposure and HLA in healthy donors. From germline, CDR1 is SNHLY and CDR2 FYNNEI. The CDR3 loop spans 14 amino acids. Trimming shortened V by 2 bases and J by 3 bases, and 7 bases separated the two germline ends. It was with 60 Vbeta and 13 Jbeta primers that the PCR ran. Clones were sequenced by immunoSEQ multiplex PCR, and TCRdb holds only the in-frame ones, with some missing. The data hold roughly 110,000 clones, with around 72% observed a single time. The chain employs TRBV2 and TRBJ1-4; D gene uncertain. This clonotype was obtained from a woman aged 40 to 50 in good health and CMV-seropositive. Sequences were obtained from PBMCs. The CDR3 spells CASSEPTANEKLFF. The CDR3 bases are TGTGCCAGCAGTGAACCCACAGCTAATGAAAAACTGTTTTTT. Full variable domain (remainder filled in from reference TRBV2 and TRBJ1-4): EPEVTQTPSHQVTQMGQEVILRCVPISNHLYFYWYRQILGQKVEFLVSFYNNEISEKSEIFDDQFSVERPDGSNFTLKIRSTKLEDSAMYFCASSEPTANEKLFFGSGTQLSVL.